This T cell receptor (beta chain) is from a study of blood T cell repertoires in COVID-19 (dated by TCRdb to 2020 to 2021). Looking at the study overall: Samples covering the acute and convalescent phases of COVID-19 were provided by collaborators in the United States, Italy and Spain. The prospective study material was composed of cDNA or gDNA derived from T cells, B-cell-depleted T cells, or PBMCs. Deeply sampled blood TCRbeta repertoires from subjects exposed to, actively infected with, or recovered from COVID-19 were included in the dataset. The samples were drawn from the first 160 participants of the ongoing ImmuneRACE study and from 1,200 or so subjects provided by 6 global collaborators. The sample metadata nearly always contained a de-identified subject ID, COVID-19 status, age in years and sex. The repertoires were released in a freely available public database intended as a resource for research on the immune response to SARS-CoV-2. HLA class I and class II types, where available, came from metadata supplied by the sample provider rather than from assay-based typing.

On this clone: Its antigen is still unknown. No base quality information exists; no much larger clone differs at one position.

Each collaborating institution followed its own protocols to collect whole blood in K2EDTA tubes. For TCRbeta analysis, collaborators shipped samples in one of three forms: frozen whole blood, isolated PBMCs, or DNA extracted from either of those sample types. The paper as a whole reports these results and caveats: The quantity of clinical and demographic metadata differed by source and by participant and was supplied without curation.

Trimming costs V 0 bases and J 3 bases, and their ends lie 8 bases apart. Taken from cysteine to phenylalanine, the CDR3 has 14 residues. Kept here is only the CDR3 DNA, which spans 42 bases and is read in frame from base 1. The germline V gene provides CDR1 SGHTA and CDR2 FQGTGA. TCRbeta CDR3 regions were amplified from genomic DNA by means of the immunoSEQ Assay, a bias-controlled multiplex PCR. On the authors' methods: The number of nucleated cells in each sample was estimated by amplification of reference gene primers within the assay. To quantify the absolute abundance of each unique TCRbeta CDR3 rearrangement, sequence reads were collapsed and filtered. For each sample, productive Simpson clonality was calculated as the square root of Simpson's diversity index across productive rearrangements. Drawn from immuneACCESS, this table holds only the in-frame rearrangements with V and J called that TCRdb kept. Clones are partly lost; checked studies trace under half to an unresolved V gene and leave the rest unexplained. That table gives V, J and clone size, and the DNA gave D and trimming. Counted in this sample were over 300,000 clones; roughly 83% of them appeared once. The top ten clones comprise around 1.5% of the sample.

The sequencing input was peripheral blood. This chain joins TRBV7-3 to TRBJ2-5, with TRBD2 perhaps the D gene, on 5 matching bases. The receptor was derived from a woman aged 50 to 60 with acute or convalescent COVID-19. In nucleotides, the sequence is TGTGCCAGCAGCTTAACGGAGGTGGAAGAGACCCAGTACTTC. Its amino acids are CASSLTEVEETQYF.